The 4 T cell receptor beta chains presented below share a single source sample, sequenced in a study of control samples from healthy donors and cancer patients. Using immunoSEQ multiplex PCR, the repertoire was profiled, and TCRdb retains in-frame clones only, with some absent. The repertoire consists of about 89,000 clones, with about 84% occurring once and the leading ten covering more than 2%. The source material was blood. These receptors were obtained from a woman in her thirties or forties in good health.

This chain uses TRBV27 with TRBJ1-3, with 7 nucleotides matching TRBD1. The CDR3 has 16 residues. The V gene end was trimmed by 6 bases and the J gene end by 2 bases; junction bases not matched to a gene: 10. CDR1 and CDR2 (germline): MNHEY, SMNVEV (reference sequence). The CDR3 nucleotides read TGTGCCAGCAGCCAACCGGTAAGGGGGCCTGGAAACACCATATATTTT. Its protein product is CASSQPVRGPGNTIYF.

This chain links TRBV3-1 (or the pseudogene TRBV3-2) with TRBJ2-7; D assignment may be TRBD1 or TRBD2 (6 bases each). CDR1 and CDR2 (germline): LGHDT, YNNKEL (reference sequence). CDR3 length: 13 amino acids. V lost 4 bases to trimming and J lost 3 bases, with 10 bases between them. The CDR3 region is CASSPRGVYEQYF. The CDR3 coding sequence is TGTGCCAGCAGCCCGAGGGGGGTCTACGAGCAGTACTTC.

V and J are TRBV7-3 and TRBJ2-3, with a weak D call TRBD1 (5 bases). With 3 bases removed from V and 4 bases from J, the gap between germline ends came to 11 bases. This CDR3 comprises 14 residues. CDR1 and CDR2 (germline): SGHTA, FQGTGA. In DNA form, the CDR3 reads TGTGCCAGCAGCTTGGGGCCACAAGCAGATACGCAGTATTTT. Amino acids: CASSLGPQADTQYF.

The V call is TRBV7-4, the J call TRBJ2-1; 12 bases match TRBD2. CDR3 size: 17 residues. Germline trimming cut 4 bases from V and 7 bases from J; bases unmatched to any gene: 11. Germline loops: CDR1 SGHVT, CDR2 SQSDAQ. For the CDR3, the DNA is TGTGCCAGCAGCTCCCCGTCGTCTAGCGGGGGGGGTAATGAGCAGTTCTTC. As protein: CASSSPSSSGGGNEQFF. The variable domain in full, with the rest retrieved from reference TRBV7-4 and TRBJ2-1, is GAGVSQSPRYKVAKRGRDVALRCDSISGHVTLYWYRQTLGQGSEVLTYSQSDAQRDKSGRPSGRFSAERPERSVSTLKIQRTEQGDSAVYLCASSSPSSSGGGNEQFFGPGTRLTVL.